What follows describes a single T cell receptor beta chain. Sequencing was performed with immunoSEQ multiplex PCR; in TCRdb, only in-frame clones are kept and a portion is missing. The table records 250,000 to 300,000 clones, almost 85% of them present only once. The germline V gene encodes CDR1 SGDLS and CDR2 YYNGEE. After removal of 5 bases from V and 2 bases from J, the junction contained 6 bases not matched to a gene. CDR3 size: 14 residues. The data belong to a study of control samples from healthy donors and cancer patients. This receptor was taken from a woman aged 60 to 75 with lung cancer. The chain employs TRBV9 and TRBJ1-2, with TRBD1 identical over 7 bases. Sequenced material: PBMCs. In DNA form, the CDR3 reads TGTGCCAGCAGTGAGGGACAGTCGAACTATGGCTACACCTTC. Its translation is CASSEGQSNYGYTF.